The clone carrying this TCR beta chain has ten or more counts. Antigen unknown. Unique molecular identifiers tagged the TCRbeta library. One entry per CDR3 protein, called by TCRdb with MiXCR from the PCR reads. The sample includes some 300,000 distinct CDR3 sequences, nearly 8% of them seen just once. This sample is drawn from a study of T-cell reconstitution after alpha-beta-depleted transplantation in children. Findings and caveats of the study: Surviving recipient T cells and thymic progenitors accounted for the high day-60 TCRbeta diversity observed in some patients. One year after transplant, T-cell counts and diversity came mostly from newly produced T cells. The origin of alpha-beta T cells about two months after transplant was reportedly several hundred expanded graft clones.

CDR1 and CDR2 (germline): SGHVS, FQNEAQ. The CDR3 consists of 15 residues. The V and J ends lost 1 base and 7 bases respectively, with 13 bases between them. The sequences come from peripheral blood, collected 360 days after TCRalphabeta/CD19-depleted stem cell transplant. V usage is TRBV7-8 and J usage is TRBJ2-2, with D perhaps given as TRBD1 or TRBD2 (6 bases each). This TCR was sampled from a female patient aged 2-15 years who had a stem cell transplant for Fanconi anemia, so the T cells may come from the graft donor. The CDR3, as DNA: TGTGCCAGCAGCTTAGGGGGGGCTTTAATCGGGGAGCTGTTTTTT. It is translated as CASSLGGALIGELFF.